This passage covers 3 T cell receptor beta chains from one sample sequenced in a study of Ad26.COV2.S vaccination and SARS-CoV-2 variants. Clones were sequenced by immunoSEQ multiplex PCR, and TCRdb holds only the in-frame ones, with some missing. Of roughly 700,000 clones listed, more than 70% are singletons. Treatment given: some 19 received Ad26.COV2.S at low or high dose, single or two shots; roughly five received placebo; per-sample allocation not given. The samples date from day 63 after the first vaccine or placebo injection. Material: peripheral blood, obtained in a trial of Ad26.COV2.S vaccine versus placebo. These receptors were taken from a person aged 18-65 years who received the Ad26.COV2.S COVID-19 vaccine or a placebo.

CDR3 residues: CAISPGTGLVPQETQYF. The CDR3 DNA sequence: TGTGCCATCAGTCCCGGGACAGGGCTTGTCCCTCAAGAGACCCAGTACTTC. The chain joins TRBV10-3 to TRBJ2-5; 9 nucleotides align to TRBD1. After removal of 5 bases from V and 2 bases from J, the junction contained 12 bases not matched to a gene. Germline assignment: CDR1 ENHRY and CDR2 SYGVKD. CDR3 size: 17 residues.

J is TRBJ1-5 and V is TRBV10-3; TRBD1 agrees at 7 bases. Trimming took 10 bases from V and 2 from J; bases not matched to a gene: 8. The CDR3 loop spans 14 amino acids. CDR1 ENHRY and CDR2 SYGVKD come from the germline V gene. The CDR3 reads CATRQGIGNQPQHF. In DNA, the CDR3 is TGTGCCACCAGACAGGGAATCGGCAATCAGCCCCAGCATTTT.

The gene calls are TRBV3-1 (or the pseudogene TRBV3-2) and TRBJ2-7; 13 positions match TRBD2. Germline V lookup: CDR1 LGHDT, CDR2 YNNKEL (reference sequence). This CDR3 has 14 residues. V dropped 4 bases and J dropped 6; count of bases not matched to a gene: 3. CDR3 DNA sequence: TGTGCCAGCAGCCCCGGACTAGCGGGGGCCGAGCAGTACTTC. Protein product: CASSPGLAGAEQYF.